The source of this T cell receptor beta chain is a study of shared clonotypes between healthy human individuals. The repertoire was sequenced with immunoSEQ multiplex PCR; TCRdb's copy has only in-frame clones and lacks some. This sample has around 370,000 clones, with about 97% found just once. The CDR3 consists of 15 residues. V shed 5 bases, J shed 2 bases, and the junction held 9 bases outside the gene matches. The germline CDR1 and CDR2 sequences are LNHDA and SQIVND (reference sequence). The source material was memory CD8+ T cells sorted from blood. Subset given: CD45RO+ cells pooled with CCR7-negative TemRA cells. The chain employs TRBV19 and TRBJ2-7; TRBD2 aligns across 7 bases. The clonotype comes from a man aged 25-40 years in good health. The CDR3 loop is CASSPNGGGPYEQYF. The CDR3 nucleotides are TGTGCCAGTAGTCCAAATGGGGGAGGGCCCTACGAGCAGTACTTC.